The rows below give T cell receptor beta chains drawn from one sample of a study of shared clonotypes between healthy human individuals. Sequencing used immunoSEQ multiplex PCR; TCRdb keeps in-frame clones, though not all of them. The data contain under 1,100,000 clones, approximately 70% of them seen just once; the ten biggest clones take up approximately 1.5%. Sequenced sample: memory CD4+ T cells sorted from blood. The receptor source for this set is a man in his late teens or twenties in good health. The CDR3 runs from the conserved cysteine through the conserved F or W. The D gene is left open where the match is weak. Some rows mark clone size as missing; the rest say once, few, many or name a class of expanded clone.

V gene	J gene	clone size	D gene	CDR3 protein	CDR3 DNA
TRBV6-1	TRBJ2-7	-	TRBD1	CASTSGQGGSYEQYF	TGTGCCAGCACCTCCGGACAGGGAGGATCCTACGAGCAGTACTTC
TRBV9	TRBJ2-1	-	-	CASSAGTPPSYNEQFF	TGTGCCAGCAGCGCCGGGACTCCACCCTCCTACAATGAGCAGTTCTTC
TRBV29-1	TRBJ2-4	-	TRBD1	CSVTGTLENIQYF	TGCAGCGTGACAGGGACCCTAGAAAACATTCAGTACTTC
TRBV5-1	TRBJ2-5	-	TRBD2	CASSSVSGRQETQYF	TGCGCCAGCAGCTCAGTCTCCGGGAGGCAAGAGACCCAGTACTTC
TRBV5-5	TRBJ1-5	-	-	CASSFDRLNQPQHF	TGTGCCAGCAGCTTTGACAGGCTAAATCAGCCCCAGCATTTT
TRBV18	TRBJ1-4	few	-	CASSPFGSTTNEKLFF	TGTGCCAGCTCACCTTTCGGGTCTACAACTAATGAAAAACTGTTTTTT
TRBV30	TRBJ2-7	few	-	CAWNWGANEQYF	TGTGCCTGGAATTGGGGGGCTAACGAGCAGTACTTC
TRBV5-1	TRBJ2-5	-	-	CASSLEGRVETQYF	TGCGCCAGCAGCTTGGAAGGCAGGGTCGAGACCCAGTACTTC
TRBV28	TRBJ1-2	once	-	CASSTPGQRDGYTF	TGTGCCAGCAGTACGCCGGGCCAGAGAGATGGCTACACCTTC
TRBV7-2	TRBJ2-5	few	-	CASSLGGRRETQYF	TGTGCCAGCAGCTTAGGGGGGAGGCGAGAGACCCAGTACTTC
TRBV15	TRBJ2-7	-	TRBD2	CATSRDLRGGSTFYEQYF	TGTGCCACCAGCAGAGACCTGAGGGGCGGGAGTACGTTTTACGAGCAGTACTTC
TRBV4-1	TRBJ1-3	few	-	CASSLAGGSTIYF	TGCGCCAGCAGCCTAGCAGGAGGCAGCACCATATATTTT
TRBV6-1	TRBJ1-5	-	-	CASSETAGQPYSNQPQHF	TGTGCCAGCAGTGAAACCGCAGGACAGCCTTATAGCAATCAGCCCCAGCATTTT
TRBV5-6	TRBJ1-2	-	-	CASSFNQGIGNYGYTF	TGTGCCAGCAGCTTTAACCAGGGGATAGGTAACTATGGCTACACCTTC
TRBV10-2	TRBJ1-2	-	-	CASKLGPAANYGYTF	TGCGCCAGCAAATTAGGGCCAGCAGCTAACTATGGCTACACCTTC
TRBV5-6	TRBJ2-1	-	-	CASSSLDHSSYNEQFF	TGTGCCAGCAGCTCTCTGGACCACAGCTCCTACAATGAGCAGTTCTTC
TRBV2	TRBJ2-1	-	-	CASSVRQGDEREARWNEQFF	TGTGCCAGCAGTGTAAGACAGGGGGATGAGCGGGAGGCTCGATGGAATGAGCAGTTCTTC
TRBV5-6	TRBJ2-7	-	-	CASSLAGNTLYEQYF	TGTGCCAGCAGCTTAGCGGGCAATACCCTCTACGAGCAGTACTTC
TRBV7-2	TRBJ2-1	-	TRBD2	CASSQGLAGGYEQFF	TGTGCCAGCAGCCAGGGACTAGCGGGAGGGTATGAGCAGTTCTTC
TRBV28	TRBJ2-7	-	-	CASSRGASYEQYF	TGTGCCAGCAGCAGGGGGGCCTCCTACGAGCAGTACTTC
TRBV2	TRBJ1-1	-	-	CASSVWGPTEAFF	TGTGCCAGCAGTGTTTGGGGGCCCACTGAAGCTTTCTTT
TRBV7-3	TRBJ2-1	-	-	CASSSTSGAYNEQFF	TGTGCCAGCAGCAGTACTAGTGGTGCCTACAATGAGCAGTTCTTC
TRBV29-1	TRBJ2-3	-	-	CSVGHTDTQYF	TGCAGCGTTGGGCACACAGATACGCAGTATTTT
TRBV6-5	TRBJ1-1	once	-	CASRPPGHMNTEAFF	TGTGCCAGCAGACCACCGGGACATATGAACACTGAAGCTTTCTTT
TRBV5-1	TRBJ2-3	few	TRBD2	CASSSLAGGRTDTQYF	TGCGCCAGCAGCTCTTTAGCGGGAGGTCGGACAGATACGCAGTATTTT
TRBV30	TRBJ1-1	-	-	CAWSDYGTEAFF	TGTGCCTGGAGTGATTATGGCACTGAAGCTTTCTTT
TRBV4-1	TRBJ2-2	-	-	CASSPMTLGTGELFF	TGCGCCAGCAGCCCCATGACGTTGGGCACCGGGGAGCTGTTTTTT
TRBV5-1	TRBJ2-1	once	-	CASSKADNNEQFF	TGCGCCAGCAGCAAGGCAGATAACAATGAGCAGTTCTTC
TRBV21-1	TRBJ2-7	-	-	CASSMTPGGDSSYEQYF	TGTGCCAGCAGCATGACTCCCGGGGGGGACAGCTCCTACGAGCAGTACTTC
TRBV15	TRBJ2-3	-	-	CATSLVILPLDTQYF	TGTGCCACCAGCCTAGTTATCCTGCCGCTAGATACGCAGTATTTT
TRBV9	TRBJ2-7	few	TRBD2	CASSVAGSGALYEQYF	TGTGCCAGCAGCGTAGCTGGTAGCGGGGCCCTCTACGAGCAGTACTTC
TRBV30	TRBJ1-4	-	-	CAWSALSAGGNEKLFF	TGTGCCTGGAGTGCCTTGTCTGCGGGGGGCAACGAAAAACTGTTTTTT
TRBV28	TRBJ2-7	-	TRBD2	CASSFGTSGGLSSYEQYF	TGTGCCAGCAGTTTTGGGACTAGCGGGGGCCTTAGCTCCTACGAGCAGTACTTC
TRBV29-1	TRBJ1-2	-	-	CSVRGVIYGYTF	TGCAGCGTACGGGGGGTGATCTATGGCTACACCTTC
TRBV6-1	TRBJ2-5	-	TRBD2	CASSAGLAGGQETQYF	TGTGCCAGCAGTGCCGGACTAGCGGGAGGGCAAGAGACCCAGTACTTC
TRBV11-2	TRBJ2-3	-	TRBD1	CASSLRTGPDTQYF	TGTGCCAGCAGCCTCCGGACAGGCCCTGATACGCAGTATTTT
TRBV10-2	TRBJ2-7	-	-	CASSPTSFSGYEQYF	TGCGCCAGCAGTCCGACTTCCTTCTCCGGTTACGAGCAGTACTTC
TRBV19	TRBJ1-5	-	-	CASSISVYSNQPQHF	TGTGCCAGTAGTATCAGCGTTTATAGCAATCAGCCCCAGCATTTT
TRBV19	TRBJ2-7	few	-	CASSLGIGYEQYF	TGTGCCAGTAGTCTTGGGATTGGCTACGAGCAGTACTTC
TRBV18	TRBJ1-2	-	-	CASSQGAGTTYF	TGTGCCAGCTCACAGGGCGCAGGGACCACATACTTC
TRBV13	TRBJ2-3	-	-	CASSLGLRGVDTQYF	TGTGCCAGCAGCTTAGGCCTCAGGGGAGTGGATACGCAGTATTTT
TRBV2	TRBJ2-5	few	-	CASSKNIQETQYF	TGTGCCAGCAGCAAAAATATACAAGAGACCCAGTACTTC
TRBV30	TRBJ2-5	-	-	CAWSGTWETQYF	TGTGCCTGGAGTGGGACTTGGGAGACCCAGTACTTC
TRBV11-2	TRBJ2-7	-	-	CASSHIPLGVRYEQYF	TGTGCCAGCAGCCACATTCCGTTGGGGGTGCGCTACGAGCAGTACTTC
TRBV5-1	TRBJ2-2	-	-	CASSLTTTGELFF	TGCGCCAGCAGTCTTACTACGACCGGGGAGCTGTTTTTT
TRBV5-4	TRBJ2-3	-	TRBD2	CASRPPSGGLSTDTQYF	TGTGCCAGCAGACCCCCTAGCGGGGGCCTAAGCACAGATACGCAGTATTTT